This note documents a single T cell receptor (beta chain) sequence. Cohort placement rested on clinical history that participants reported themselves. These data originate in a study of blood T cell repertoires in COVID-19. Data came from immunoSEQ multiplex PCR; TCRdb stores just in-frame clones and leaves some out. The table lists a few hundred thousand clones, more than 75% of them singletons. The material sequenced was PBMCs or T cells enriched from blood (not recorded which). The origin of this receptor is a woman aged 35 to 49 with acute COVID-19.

The CDR3 sequence is CASSSLTGGKEQYF. In nucleotides, the CDR3 is TGTGCCAGCAGCTCCCTGACTGGGGGCAAGGAGCAGTACTTC. The chain joins TRBV5-4 to TRBJ2-7; D perhaps matches TRBD1 (6 bases). V was clipped by 3 bases and J by 7 bases, with 17 bases between them. The CDR3 is made up of 14 amino acids. Germline CDR1 is SGHNT and CDR2 is YYREEE (reference sequence).